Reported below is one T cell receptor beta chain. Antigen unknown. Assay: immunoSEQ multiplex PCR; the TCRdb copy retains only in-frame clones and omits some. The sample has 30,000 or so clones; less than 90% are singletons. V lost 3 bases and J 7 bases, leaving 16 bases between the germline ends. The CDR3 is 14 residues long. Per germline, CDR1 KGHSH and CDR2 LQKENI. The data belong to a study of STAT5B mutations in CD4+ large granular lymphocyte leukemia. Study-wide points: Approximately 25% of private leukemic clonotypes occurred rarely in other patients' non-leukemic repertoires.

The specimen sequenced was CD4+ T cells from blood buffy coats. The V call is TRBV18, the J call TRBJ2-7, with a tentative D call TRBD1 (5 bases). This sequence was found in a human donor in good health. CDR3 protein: CASSPPGSPGEQYF. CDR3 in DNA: TGTGCCAGCTCACCTCCGGGTAGTCCAGGGGAGCAGTACTTC.